Below, one T cell receptor beta chain is given with its context. Only in-frame clones appear in the TCRdb table, and some are missing; sequencing was by immunoSEQ multiplex PCR. Of tens of thousands of clones in the sample, 95% to 98% were seen once. The sample originates from a study of technical replicates of blood from a few donors. The V gene lost 2 bases and the J gene lost 1 base, with 8 bases spanning the gap. The CDR3 contains 14 residues. Germline V gene sequence: CDR1 MGHRA, CDR2 YSYEKL. The receptor was isolated from a human donor in good health. The sequencing input was T cells isolated from PBMCs. The chain links TRBV4-1 to TRBJ1-1; D is uncertain. The chain's CDR3 is CASSQQQENTEAFF. The CDR3 region has the DNA TGCGCCAGCAGCCAACAACAAGAGAACACTGAAGCTTTCTTT.